These 15 T cell receptor beta chains came from one sample sequenced in a study of cytomegalovirus exposure and HLA in healthy donors. Here immunoSEQ multiplex PCR was the method, and the copy in TCRdb shows in-frame clones only, minus some. The table shows 55,000 to 80,000 clones, with more than 85% occurring only once. What was sequenced was PBMCs. The receptors shown here come from a woman aged 18-35 years in good health and CMV-seropositive.

The chain links TRBV28 to TRBJ2-3; D might be TRBD1 (5 bases). The CDR3 totals 15 residues. Germline-derived CDR1 and CDR2 are MDHEN and SYDVKM. The V end lost 2 bases, the J end lost 0 bases, and 9 bases lay between the germline ends. The CDR3 DNA is TGTGCCAGCAGTTTACCCCGACAGAGCACAGATACGCAGTATTTT. This codes for CASSLPRQSTDTQYF.

This sequence joins TRBV2 and TRBJ1-1; TRBD1 aligns across 7 bases. The CDR3 loop spans 12 amino acids. Looked up from germline, CDR1 is SNHLY and CDR2 is FYNNEI. With 4 bases clipped from V and 4 bases from J, the junction kept 0 bases outside the gene matches. The CDR3 region has the DNA TGTGCCAGCAGTGGACAGGGCACTGAAGCTTTCTTT. This gives the protein CASSGQGTEAFF.

V gene TRBV7-9 combines with J gene TRBJ2-1; D is undetermined. This CDR3 is built from 13 residues. V was trimmed by 1 base and J by 4 bases, leaving 5 bases between them. Germline V gives CDR1 SEHNR, CDR2 FQNEAQ (reference sequence). DNA of the CDR3: TGTGCCAGCAGCTTAGACGGGTACAATGAGCAGTTCTTC. It encodes CASSLDGYNEQFF.

This chain connects TRBV7-2 to TRBJ2-1; 12 bases align to TRBD2. Germline assignment: CDR1 SGHTA and CDR2 FQGNSA. With V trimmed by 4 bases and J by 9 bases, 7 bases remained unmatched. CDR3 length: 15 residues. CDR3 residues: CASSSASGRVREQFF. The DNA of the CDR3 is TGTGCCAGCAGCTCCGCTAGCGGGAGGGTGCGTGAGCAGTTCTTC. The full variable domain, completed using reference TRBV7-2 and TRBJ2-1, is GAGVSQSPSNKVTEKGKDVELRCDPISGHTALYWYRQSLGQGLEFLIYFQGNSAPDKSGLPSDRFSAERTGGSVSTLTIQRTQQEDSAVYLCASSSASGRVREQFFGPGTRLTVL.

The V call is TRBV5-1, the J call TRBJ1-1, with a possible D match to TRBD1 (6 bases). The CDR3 spans 16 residues. V lost 1 base, J lost 0 bases, and 13 bases lay in between. Germline V gene sequence: CDR1 SGHRS, CDR2 YFSETQ. In DNA form, the CDR3 reads TGCGCCAGCAGCTTGTCCCCCAGGGGATTGAACACTGAAGCTTTCTTT. Its protein is CASSLSPRGLNTEAFF.

The chain carries TRBV5-6 and TRBJ2-3, with 11 nucleotides matching TRBD2. The CDR3 sequence is 14 residues long. Germline V gives CDR1 SGHDT, CDR2 YYEEEE. V shed 4 bases and J 6 bases; nucleotides not matched to a gene: 4. DNA for the CDR3: TGTGCCAGCAGCCGACTAGCGGGACGGGATACGCAGTATTTT. It encodes CASSRLAGRDTQYF.

The chain has TRBV2 and TRBJ1-5; D not resolved. The CDR3 spans 12 residues. CDR1 and CDR2 from the germline V gene are SNHLY and FYNNEI. Trimming shortened V by 8 bases and J by 1 base, and 6 bases separated the two germline ends. CDR3 coding DNA: TGTGCCAGCGGCCAGAGCAATCAGCCCCAGCATTTT. Translated: CASGQSNQPQHF. Filled out from reference TRBV2 and TRBJ1-5, the complete variable domain reads EPEVTQTPSHQVTQMGQEVILRCVPISNHLYFYWYRQILGQKVEFLVSFYNNEISEKSEIFDDQFSVERPDGSNFTLKIRSTKLEDSAMYFCASGQSNQPQHFGDGTRLSIL.

The chain is built from TRBV4-3 and TRBJ1-4; 7 bases agree with TRBD1. Looked up from germline, CDR1 is LGHNA and CDR2 is YSLEER. The V and J ends lost 0 bases and 0 bases, in that order; junction bases with no gene match: 10. The CDR3 runs 19 residues. CDR3 region: CASSQDRLGTVSTNEKLFF. The CDR3 DNA follows: TGCGCCAGCAGCCAAGATCGGCTAGGGACAGTTTCAACTAATGAAAAACTGTTTTTT.

The chain is built from TRBV2 and TRBJ2-2; unclear D gene. Trimming removed 8 bases at V and 7 bases at J, with 11 bases between. There are 12 residues in the CDR3. Germline values: CDR1 SNHLY, CDR2 FYNNEI. CDR3 sequence reads: CASAFPGGELFF. The CDR3 DNA reads TGTGCCAGCGCTTTTCCAGGCGGGGAGCTGTTTTTT. Based on the CDR3 plus reference TRBV2 and TRBJ2-2, the full variable domain is EPEVTQTPSHQVTQMGQEVILRCVPISNHLYFYWYRQILGQKVEFLVSFYNNEISEKSEIFDDQFSVERPDGSNFTLKIRSTKLEDSAMYFCASAFPGGELFFGEGSRLTVL.

The J gene is TRBJ1-2, the V gene TRBV18, with D maybe TRBD1 (5 bases). The CDR3 has 14 residues. The germline gives CDR1 KGHSH, CDR2 LQKENI. Trimming cost V 2 bases and J 8 bases, with 15 bases left between them. CDR3 sequence (DNA): TGTGCCAGCTCACCAACGCCAGCGGGGCCCGGCTACACCTTC. Protein sequence: CASSPTPAGPGYTF.

This chain joins TRBV19 and TRBJ2-1, with 12 bases fitting TRBD1. CDR1 and CDR2 from the germline V gene are LNHDA and SQIVND (reference sequence). The length of the CDR3 is 18 residues. Trimming cost V 2 bases and J 5 bases; bases outside gene matches: 10. CDR3 sequence: CASSIRGQGAINDNEQFF. As DNA, the CDR3 is TGTGCCAGTAGTATAAGGGGACAGGGGGCAATAAACGACAATGAGCAGTTCTTC.

The chain employs TRBV5-1 and TRBJ1-1; 8 bases fit TRBD1. Germline CDR1 and CDR2: SGHRS and YFSETQ. The V segment lost 2 bases and the J segment 4 bases; nucleotides outside the gene matches: 4. This CDR3 spans 14 amino acids. The DNA of the CDR3 is TGCGCCAGCAGCTTACAGGGGGAGAGCACTGAAGCTTTCTTT. It yields the protein CASSLQGESTEAFF.

The chain is built from TRBV2 and TRBJ1-4; D might be TRBD1 (6 bases). V was trimmed by 8 bases and J by 8 bases, leaving 12 bases between them. The germline V gene has CDR1 SNHLY and CDR2 FYNNEI. The CDR3 sequence is 12 residues long. DNA of the CDR3: TGTGCCAGCCGCCAGGGGTGGGAAAAACTGTTTTTT. This gives the protein CASRQGWEKLFF. The variable domain in full, with the rest retrieved from reference TRBV2 and TRBJ1-4, is EPEVTQTPSHQVTQMGQEVILRCVPISNHLYFYWYRQILGQKVEFLVSFYNNEISEKSEIFDDQFSVERPDGSNFTLKIRSTKLEDSAMYFCASRQGWEKLFFGSGTQLSVL.

The rearrangement links TRBV10-3 to TRBJ1-3; D ambiguous. Germline loops: CDR1 ENHRY, CDR2 SYGVKD. This CDR3 comprises 14 residues. Trimming shortened V by 2 bases and J by 4 bases, and 9 bases separated the two germline ends. CDR3 nucleotides: TGTGCCATCAGTGAGCCGGGCGGGGGAAACACCATATATTTT. This sequence encodes CAISEPGGGNTIYF.

This clone was counted once. The V and J genes are TRBV5-7 and TRBJ1-1; D might be TRBD1 (5 bases). TRBV5-7 qualifies as an ORF whose function is uncertain. V was pared by 4 bases and J by 1 base, with 14 bases between. The length of the CDR3 is 15 residues. The CDR3 here is CASSPLQTANTEAFF. As DNA, the CDR3 is TGTGCCAGCAGCCCTCTTCAGACAGCGAACACTGAAGCTTTCTTT.